This T cell receptor (beta chain) comes out of a study of blood T cell repertoires in COVID-19. About the study: T cells, B-cell-depleted T cells, or PBMCs supplied cDNA or gDNA.

This table comes from immunoSEQ multiplex PCR, and its TCRdb copy is limited to in-frame clones, with some not included. The table has some 270,000 clones, roughly 84% seen once. The CDR3 has 16 amino acids. The germline gives CDR1 KGHDR, CDR2 SFDVKD. Trimming cost V 1 base and J 9 bases; bases outside gene matches: 9. Living in about 25 US areas, the participants were between roughly 18 and 89 years of age. What the recovered Cohort 3 donors had was two negative PCRs, clearance, or symptom resolution. Specimen: PBMCs or T cells enriched from blood (not recorded which). The receptor comes from a man aged 50 to 59 who had recovered from COVID-19. The rearrangement uses TRBV24-1 and TRBJ2-1; 9 bases map to TRBD2. DNA for the CDR3: TGTGCCACCAGTGATTTTCAAGCGGGGGGACTCGGTGAGCAGTTCTTC. It translates to CATSDFQAGGLGEQFF.